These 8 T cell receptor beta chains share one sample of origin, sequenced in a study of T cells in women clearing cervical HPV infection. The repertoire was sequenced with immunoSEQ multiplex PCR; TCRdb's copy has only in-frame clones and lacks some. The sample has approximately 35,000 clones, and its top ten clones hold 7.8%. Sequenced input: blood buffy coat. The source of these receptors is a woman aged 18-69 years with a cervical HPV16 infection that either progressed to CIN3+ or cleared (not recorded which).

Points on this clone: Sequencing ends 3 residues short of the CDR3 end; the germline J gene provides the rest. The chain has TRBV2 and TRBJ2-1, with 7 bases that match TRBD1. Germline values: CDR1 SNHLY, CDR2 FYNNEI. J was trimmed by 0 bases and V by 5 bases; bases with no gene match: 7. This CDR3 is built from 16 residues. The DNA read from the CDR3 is TGTGCCAGCAGTCCCATAACAGGGGTCTCCTACAATGAG. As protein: CASSPITGVSYNE. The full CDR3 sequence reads CASSPITGVSYNEQFF.

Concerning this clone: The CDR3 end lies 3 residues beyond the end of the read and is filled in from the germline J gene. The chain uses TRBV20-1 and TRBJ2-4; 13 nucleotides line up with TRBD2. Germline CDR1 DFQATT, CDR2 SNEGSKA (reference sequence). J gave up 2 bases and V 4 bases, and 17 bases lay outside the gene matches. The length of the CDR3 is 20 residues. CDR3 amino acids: CSAIKLGRTSGRGSKNIQYF. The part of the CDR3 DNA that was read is TGCAGTGCTATTAAGCTCGGGCGGACTAGCGGGAGAGGGTCCAAAAACATT.

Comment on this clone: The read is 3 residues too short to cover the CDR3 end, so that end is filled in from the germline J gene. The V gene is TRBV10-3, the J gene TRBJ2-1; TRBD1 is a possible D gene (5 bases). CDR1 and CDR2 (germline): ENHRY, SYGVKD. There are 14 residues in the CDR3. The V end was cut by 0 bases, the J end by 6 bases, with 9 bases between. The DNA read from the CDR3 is TGTGCCATCAGTGAGTCCATGGGGCCCAATGAG. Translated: CAISESMGPNE. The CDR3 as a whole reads CAISESMGPNEQFF.

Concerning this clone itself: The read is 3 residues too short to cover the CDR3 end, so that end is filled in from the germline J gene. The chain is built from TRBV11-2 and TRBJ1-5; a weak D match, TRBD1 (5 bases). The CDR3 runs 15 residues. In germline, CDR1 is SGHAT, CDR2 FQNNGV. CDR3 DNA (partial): TGTGCCAGCAGCTTATCTGGCGGCGGGGGGTTTCCC. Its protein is CASSLSGGGGFP. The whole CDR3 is CASSLSGGGGFPQHF.

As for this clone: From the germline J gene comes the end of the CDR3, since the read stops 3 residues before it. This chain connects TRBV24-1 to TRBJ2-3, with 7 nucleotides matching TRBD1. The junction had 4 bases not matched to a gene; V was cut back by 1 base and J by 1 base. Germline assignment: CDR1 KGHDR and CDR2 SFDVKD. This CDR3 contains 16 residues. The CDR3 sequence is CATSDLGQGGTDTQYF. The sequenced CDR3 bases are TGTGCCACCAGTGATTTAGGGCAGGGGGGCACAGATACG.

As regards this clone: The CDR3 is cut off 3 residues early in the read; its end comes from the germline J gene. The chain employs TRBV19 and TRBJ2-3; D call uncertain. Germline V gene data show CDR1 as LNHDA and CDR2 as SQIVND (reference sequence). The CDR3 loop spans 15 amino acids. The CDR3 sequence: CASTRSGYSNQPQYF. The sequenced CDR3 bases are TGTGCCAGTACCCGGTCTGGTTATAGCAATCAGCCG.

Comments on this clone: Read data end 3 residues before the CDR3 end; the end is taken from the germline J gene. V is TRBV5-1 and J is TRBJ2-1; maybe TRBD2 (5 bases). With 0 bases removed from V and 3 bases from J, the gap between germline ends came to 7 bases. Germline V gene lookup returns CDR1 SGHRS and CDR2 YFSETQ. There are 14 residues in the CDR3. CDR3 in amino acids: CASSLELVYNEQFF. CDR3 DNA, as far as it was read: TGCGCCAGCAGCTTGGAACTAGTCTACAATGAG.

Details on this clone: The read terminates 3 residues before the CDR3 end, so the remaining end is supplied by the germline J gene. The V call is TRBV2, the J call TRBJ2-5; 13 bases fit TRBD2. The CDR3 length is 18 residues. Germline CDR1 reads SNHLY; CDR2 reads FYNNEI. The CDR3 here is CASSGPRLAGGPTDTQYF. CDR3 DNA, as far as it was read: TGTGCCAGCAGTGGACCCAGACTAGCGGGGGGCCCCACAGATACC.